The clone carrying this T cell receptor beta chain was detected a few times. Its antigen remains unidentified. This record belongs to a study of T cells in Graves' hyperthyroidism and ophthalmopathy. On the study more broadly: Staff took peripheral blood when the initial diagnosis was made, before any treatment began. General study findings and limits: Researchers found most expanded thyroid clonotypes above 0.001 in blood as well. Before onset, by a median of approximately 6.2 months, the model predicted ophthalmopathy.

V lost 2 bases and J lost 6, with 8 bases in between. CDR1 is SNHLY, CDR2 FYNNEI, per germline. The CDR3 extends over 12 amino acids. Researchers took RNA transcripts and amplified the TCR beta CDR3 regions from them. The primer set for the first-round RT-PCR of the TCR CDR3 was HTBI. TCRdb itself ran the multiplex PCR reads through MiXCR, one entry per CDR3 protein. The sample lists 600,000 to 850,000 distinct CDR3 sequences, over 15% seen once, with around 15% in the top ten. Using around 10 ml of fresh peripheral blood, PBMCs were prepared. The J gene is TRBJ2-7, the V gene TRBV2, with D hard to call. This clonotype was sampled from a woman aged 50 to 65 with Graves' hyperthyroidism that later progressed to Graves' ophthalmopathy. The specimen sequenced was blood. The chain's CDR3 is CASSESLGEQYF. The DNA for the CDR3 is TGTGCCAGCAGTGAAAGCCTGGGCGAGCAGTACTTC.